The present T cell receptor (beta chain) was sequenced within a study of cytomegalovirus exposure and HLA in healthy donors (dated by TCRdb to 2015 to 2018). About the investigation overall: According to a later analysis, one platform produced both the roughly 110 validation repertoires and the 666 repertoires of the first cohort. The study aimed to test whether cataloging public T cell receptors could reveal signatures of past pathogen exposure. A separate validation cohort of about 110 different subjects was used in addition to the roughly 670-subject first cohort. To predict cytomegalovirus infection status, the study combined high-throughput TCR immunosequencing, statistical association of individual TCRs with disease status, and machine learning. Study-wide findings and limitations: The study listed 164 TCR beta chains as associated with cytomegalovirus. In a later analysis, TCRs clustered in the first cohort were found to also tend to co-occur in the approximately 120 validation repertoires, with about 93% of cluster scores above 0. The classifier was reported to diagnose cytomegalovirus status with high specificity and sensitivity in both the original cohort and the validation cohort. According to the authors, the approach could potentially be generalized to other disease states and immunological phenotypes. A few of the identified cytomegalovirus-associated TCR beta chains were confirmed in vitro to be specific for cytomegalovirus antigens. A later analysis had no HLA typing for the validation cohort, so co-occurrence there was scored across all 130 or so repertoires. Most TCR sequences were observed very rarely across donors, whereas some public TCRs were present in many individuals.

Donors formed part of the validation cohort, which comprised over a hundred subjects and was distinct from the first cohort of 670 or so subjects. This clone was recorded a few times. Its antigen remains undetermined. It has no much larger one-base neighbor in the sample; base qualities were not kept. Libraries were built with the immunoSEQ multiplex PCR assay. Under the source paper's analysis protocol: To diagnose cytomegalovirus status from the catalog of TCR beta chain sequences, a statistical classification framework was built. This immuneACCESS table, as held by TCRdb, lists in-frame sequences with V and J called but not all clones. Of the missing ones, under half trace to an unresolved V gene in checked studies; the others have no known cause. V and J calls and clone size are those listed in that table; D and trimming were worked out from the DNA. This sample gives roughly 100,000 clones in total; 88% of them show up just once. The ten top clones hold 1.5% to 2% of the sample.

V drops 1 base and J drops 4 bases, leaving 11 bases in between. For CDR1 and CDR2, the germline V gene lists LGHNA and YSLEER. From cysteine to phenylalanine, the CDR3 is 16 amino acids long. Only the CDR3 DNA is retained, 48 bases long and in frame from the first base. What was sequenced was PBMCs. The sequence links TRBV4-3 to TRBJ2-6; tentative D gene TRBD1, with 6 bases matching. The receptor was derived from a woman aged 18 to 35 in good health and CMV-seropositive. The nucleotide sequence reads as follows: TGCGCCAGCAGCCAAGTCTCCGGGACAGGGGCCAACGTCCTGACTTTC. Its amino acids are CASSQVSGTGANVLTF.